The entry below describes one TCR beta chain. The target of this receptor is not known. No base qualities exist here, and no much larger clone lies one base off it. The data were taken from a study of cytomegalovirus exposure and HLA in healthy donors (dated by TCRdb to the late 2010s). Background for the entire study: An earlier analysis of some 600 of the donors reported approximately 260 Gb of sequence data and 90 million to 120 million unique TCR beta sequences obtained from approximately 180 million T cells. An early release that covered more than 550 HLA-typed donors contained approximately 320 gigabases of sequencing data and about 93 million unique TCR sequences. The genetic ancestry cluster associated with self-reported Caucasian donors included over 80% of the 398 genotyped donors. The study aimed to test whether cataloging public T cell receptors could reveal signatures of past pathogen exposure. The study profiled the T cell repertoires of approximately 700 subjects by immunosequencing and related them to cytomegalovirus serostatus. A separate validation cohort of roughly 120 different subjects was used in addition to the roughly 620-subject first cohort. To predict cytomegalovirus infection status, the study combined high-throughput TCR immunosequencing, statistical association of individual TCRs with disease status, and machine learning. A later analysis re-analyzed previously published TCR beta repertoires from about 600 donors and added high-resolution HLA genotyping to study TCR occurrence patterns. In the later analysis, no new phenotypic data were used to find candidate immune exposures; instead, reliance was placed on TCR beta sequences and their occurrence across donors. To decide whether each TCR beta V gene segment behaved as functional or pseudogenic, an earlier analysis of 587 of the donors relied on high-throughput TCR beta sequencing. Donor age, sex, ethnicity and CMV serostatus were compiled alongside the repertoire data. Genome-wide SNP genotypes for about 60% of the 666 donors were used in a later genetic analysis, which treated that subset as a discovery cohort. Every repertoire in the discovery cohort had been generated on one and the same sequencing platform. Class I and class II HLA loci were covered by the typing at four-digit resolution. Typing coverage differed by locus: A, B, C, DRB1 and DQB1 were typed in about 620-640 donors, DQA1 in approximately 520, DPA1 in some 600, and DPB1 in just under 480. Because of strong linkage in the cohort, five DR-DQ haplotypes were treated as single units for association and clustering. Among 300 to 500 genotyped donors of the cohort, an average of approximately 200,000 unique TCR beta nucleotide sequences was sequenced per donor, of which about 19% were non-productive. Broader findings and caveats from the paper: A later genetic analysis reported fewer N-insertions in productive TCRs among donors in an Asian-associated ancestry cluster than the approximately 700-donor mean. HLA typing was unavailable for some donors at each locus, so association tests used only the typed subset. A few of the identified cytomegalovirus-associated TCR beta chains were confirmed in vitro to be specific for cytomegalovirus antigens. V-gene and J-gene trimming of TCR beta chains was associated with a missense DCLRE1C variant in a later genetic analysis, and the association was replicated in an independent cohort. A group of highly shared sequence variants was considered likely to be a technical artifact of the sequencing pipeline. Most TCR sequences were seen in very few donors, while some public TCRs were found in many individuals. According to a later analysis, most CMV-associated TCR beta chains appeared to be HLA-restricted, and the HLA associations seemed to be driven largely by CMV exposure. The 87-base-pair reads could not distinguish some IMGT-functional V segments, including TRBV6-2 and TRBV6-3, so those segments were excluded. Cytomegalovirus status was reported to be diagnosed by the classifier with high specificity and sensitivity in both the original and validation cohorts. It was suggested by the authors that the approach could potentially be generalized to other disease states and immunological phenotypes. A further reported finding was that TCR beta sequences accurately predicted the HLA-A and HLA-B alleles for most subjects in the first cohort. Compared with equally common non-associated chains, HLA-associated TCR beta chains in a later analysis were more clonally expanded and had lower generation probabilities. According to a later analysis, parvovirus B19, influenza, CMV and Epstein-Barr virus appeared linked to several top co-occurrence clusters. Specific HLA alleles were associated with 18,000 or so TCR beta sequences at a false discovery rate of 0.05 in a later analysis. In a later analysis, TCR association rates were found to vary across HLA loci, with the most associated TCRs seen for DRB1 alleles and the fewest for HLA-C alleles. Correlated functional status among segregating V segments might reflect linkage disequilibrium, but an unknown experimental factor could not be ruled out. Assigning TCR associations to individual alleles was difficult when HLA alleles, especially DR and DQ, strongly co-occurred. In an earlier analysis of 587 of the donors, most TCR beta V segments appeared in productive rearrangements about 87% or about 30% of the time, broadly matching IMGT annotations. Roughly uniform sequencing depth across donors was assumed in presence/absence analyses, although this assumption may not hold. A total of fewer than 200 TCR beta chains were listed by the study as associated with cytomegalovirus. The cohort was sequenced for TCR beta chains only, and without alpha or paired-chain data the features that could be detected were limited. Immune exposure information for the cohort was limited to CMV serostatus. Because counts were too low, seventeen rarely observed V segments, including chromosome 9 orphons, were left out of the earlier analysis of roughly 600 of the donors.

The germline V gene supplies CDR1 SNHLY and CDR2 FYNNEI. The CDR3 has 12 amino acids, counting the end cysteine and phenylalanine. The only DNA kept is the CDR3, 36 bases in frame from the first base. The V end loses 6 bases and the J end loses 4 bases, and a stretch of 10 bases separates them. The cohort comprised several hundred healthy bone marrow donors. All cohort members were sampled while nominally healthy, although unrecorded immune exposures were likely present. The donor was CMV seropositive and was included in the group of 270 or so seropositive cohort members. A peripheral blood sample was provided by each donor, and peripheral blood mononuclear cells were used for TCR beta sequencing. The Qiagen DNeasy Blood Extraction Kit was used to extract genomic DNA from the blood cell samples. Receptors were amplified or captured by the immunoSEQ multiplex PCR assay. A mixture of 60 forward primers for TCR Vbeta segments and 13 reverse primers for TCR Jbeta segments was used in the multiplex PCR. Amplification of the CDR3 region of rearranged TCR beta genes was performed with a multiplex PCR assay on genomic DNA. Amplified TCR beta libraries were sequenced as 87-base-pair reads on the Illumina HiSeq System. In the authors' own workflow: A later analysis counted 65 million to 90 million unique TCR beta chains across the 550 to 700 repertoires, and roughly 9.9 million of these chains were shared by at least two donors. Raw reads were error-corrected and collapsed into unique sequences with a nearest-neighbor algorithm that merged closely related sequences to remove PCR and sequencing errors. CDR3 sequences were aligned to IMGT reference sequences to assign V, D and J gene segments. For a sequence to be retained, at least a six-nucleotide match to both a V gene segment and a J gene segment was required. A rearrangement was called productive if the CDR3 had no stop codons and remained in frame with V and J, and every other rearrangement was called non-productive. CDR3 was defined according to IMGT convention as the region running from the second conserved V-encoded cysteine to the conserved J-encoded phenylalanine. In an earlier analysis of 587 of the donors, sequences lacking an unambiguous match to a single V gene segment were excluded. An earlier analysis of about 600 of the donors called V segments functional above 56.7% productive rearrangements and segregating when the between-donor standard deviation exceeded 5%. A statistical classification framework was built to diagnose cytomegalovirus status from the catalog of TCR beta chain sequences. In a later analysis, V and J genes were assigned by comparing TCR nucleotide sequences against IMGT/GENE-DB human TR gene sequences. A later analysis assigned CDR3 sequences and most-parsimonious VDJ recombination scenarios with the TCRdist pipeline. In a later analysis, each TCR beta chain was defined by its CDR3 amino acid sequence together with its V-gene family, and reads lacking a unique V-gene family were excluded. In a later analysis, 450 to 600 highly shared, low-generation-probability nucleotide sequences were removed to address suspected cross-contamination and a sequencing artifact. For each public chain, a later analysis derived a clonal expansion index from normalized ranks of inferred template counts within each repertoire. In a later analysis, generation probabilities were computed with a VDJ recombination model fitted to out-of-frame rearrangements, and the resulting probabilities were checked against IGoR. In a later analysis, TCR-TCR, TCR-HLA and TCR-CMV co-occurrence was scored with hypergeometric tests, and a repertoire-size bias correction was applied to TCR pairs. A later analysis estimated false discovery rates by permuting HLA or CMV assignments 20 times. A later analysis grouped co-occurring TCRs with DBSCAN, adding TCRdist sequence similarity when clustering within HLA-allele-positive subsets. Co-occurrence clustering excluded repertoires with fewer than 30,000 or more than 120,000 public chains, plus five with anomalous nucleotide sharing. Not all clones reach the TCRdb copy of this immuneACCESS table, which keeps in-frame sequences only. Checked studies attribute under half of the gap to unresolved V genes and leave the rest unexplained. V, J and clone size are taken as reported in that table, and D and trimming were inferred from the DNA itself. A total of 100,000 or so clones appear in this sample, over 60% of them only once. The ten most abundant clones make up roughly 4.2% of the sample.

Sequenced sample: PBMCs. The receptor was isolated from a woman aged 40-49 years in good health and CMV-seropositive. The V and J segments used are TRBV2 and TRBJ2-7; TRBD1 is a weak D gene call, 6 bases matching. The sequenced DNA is TGTGCCAGCAGCAACAGGGTGTACGAGCAGTACTTC. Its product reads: CASSNRVYEQYF.